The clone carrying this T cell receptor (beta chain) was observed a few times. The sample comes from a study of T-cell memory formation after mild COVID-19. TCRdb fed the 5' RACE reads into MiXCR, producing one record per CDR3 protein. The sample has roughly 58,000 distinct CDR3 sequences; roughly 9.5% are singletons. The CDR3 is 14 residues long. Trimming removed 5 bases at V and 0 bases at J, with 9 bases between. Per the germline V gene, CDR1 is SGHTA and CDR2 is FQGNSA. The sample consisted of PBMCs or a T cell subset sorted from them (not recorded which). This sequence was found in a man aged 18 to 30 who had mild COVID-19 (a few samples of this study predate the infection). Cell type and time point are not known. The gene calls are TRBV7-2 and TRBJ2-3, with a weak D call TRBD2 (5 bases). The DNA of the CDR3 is TGTGCCAGCAGCCCGGACTCTAGCACAGATACGCAGTATTTT. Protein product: CASSPDSSTDTQYF.